Sequencing of this T cell receptor beta chain was carried out in a study of blood T cells in healthy people across ages. Isolation per sample recovered at least 7 million PBMCs. This clonotype was counted at least ten times. Trimming cost V 3 bases and J 0 bases; bases outside gene matches: 9. This CDR3 has 19 residues. The use of a sample-barcoded 5' primer and a J-beta primer mix characterized a second PCR of about 7 to 12 cycles. TCRdb recomputed calls from the 5' RACE reads with MiXCR, one row per CDR3 protein. The table has roughly 650,000 distinct CDR3 sequences, approximately 30% seen once. Specimen: blood. This clonotype was sampled from a woman of 80 years or more in good health. J is TRBJ2-1 and V is TRBV12-3 or TRBV12-4, with 12 positions matching TRBD2. Here the CDR3 DNA reads TGTGCCAGCAGTTTTAGTACTAGCGGGGGGCGGAGCTCCTACAATGAGCAGTTCTTC. Protein product: CASSFSTSGGRSSYNEQFF.